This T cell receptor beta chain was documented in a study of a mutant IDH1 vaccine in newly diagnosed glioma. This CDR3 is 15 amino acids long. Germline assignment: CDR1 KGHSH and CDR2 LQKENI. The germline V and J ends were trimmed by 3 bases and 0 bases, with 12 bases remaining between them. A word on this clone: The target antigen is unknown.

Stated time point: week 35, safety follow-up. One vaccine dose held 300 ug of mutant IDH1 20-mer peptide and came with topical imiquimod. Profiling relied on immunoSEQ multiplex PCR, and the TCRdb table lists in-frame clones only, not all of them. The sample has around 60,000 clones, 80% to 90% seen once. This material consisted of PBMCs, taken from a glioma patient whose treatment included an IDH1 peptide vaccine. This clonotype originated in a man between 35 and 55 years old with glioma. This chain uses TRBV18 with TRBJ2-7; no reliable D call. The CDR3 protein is CASSPILSSSYEQYF. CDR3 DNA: TGTGCCAGCTCACCGATCCTGTCAAGCTCCTACGAGCAGTACTTC.